This record concerns one T cell receptor (beta chain) sequence. In the original processing: Reference gene primer amplification yielded estimated nucleated cell counts. TCRdb's copy holds only in-frame clones and misses some; the assay was immunoSEQ multiplex PCR. V, J and clone size derive from that table, while D and trimming were established from the DNA sequence. The sample consists of approximately 250,000 clones, 75% to 85% of them appearing once. This specimen comes from a study of blood T cell repertoires in COVID-19. Background on the study: COVID-19 samples from acute and convalescent phases originated in the United States, Italy and Spain. In each case, the material was cDNA or gDNA derived from T cells, B-cell-depleted T cells, or PBMCs.

The specimen sequenced was peripheral blood. The TCR sequence derives from a man between 35 and 55 years old who had recovered from COVID-19.

The CDR3 sequence: CASSQRGGAGGYTF. DNA of the CDR3: TGCGCCAGCAGCCAACGTGGGGGCGCCGGTGGCTACACCTTC. The rearrangement joins TRBV4-3 to TRBJ1-2; a possible D gene is TRBD1 (6 bases). V was cut by 2 bases and J by 7 bases, with 14 bases left in between. The CDR3 length is 14 residues. CDR1 is LGHNA, CDR2 YSLEER, per germline.